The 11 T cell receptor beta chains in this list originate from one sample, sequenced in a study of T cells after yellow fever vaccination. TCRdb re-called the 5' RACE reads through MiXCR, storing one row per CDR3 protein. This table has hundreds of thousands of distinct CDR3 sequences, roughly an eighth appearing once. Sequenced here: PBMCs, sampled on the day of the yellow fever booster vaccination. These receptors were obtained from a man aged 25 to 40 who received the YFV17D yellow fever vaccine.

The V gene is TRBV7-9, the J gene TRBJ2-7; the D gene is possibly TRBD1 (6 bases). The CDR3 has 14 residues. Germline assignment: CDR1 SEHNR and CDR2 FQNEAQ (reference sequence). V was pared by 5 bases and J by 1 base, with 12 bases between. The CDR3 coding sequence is TGTGCCAGCAGCCGGTGGACAGATTCCTACGAGCAGTACTTC. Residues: CASSRWTDSYEQYF. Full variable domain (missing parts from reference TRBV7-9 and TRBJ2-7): DTGVSQNPRHKITKRGQNVTFRCDPISEHNRLYWYRQTLGQGPEFLTYFQNEAQLEKSRLLSDRFSAERPKGSFSTLEIQRTEQGDSAMYLCASSRWTDSYEQYFGPGTRLTVT.

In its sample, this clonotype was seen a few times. The chain's CDR3 is CASSFQSYEQYF. CDR3 nucleotides: TGTGCCAGCAGCTTTCAATCCTACGAGCAGTACTTC. V and J are TRBV7-2 and TRBJ2-7; no clear D. There are 12 residues in the CDR3. V was cut by 3 bases and J by 1 base, with 4 bases left in between. CDR1 and CDR2 from the germline V gene are SGHTA and FQGNSA.

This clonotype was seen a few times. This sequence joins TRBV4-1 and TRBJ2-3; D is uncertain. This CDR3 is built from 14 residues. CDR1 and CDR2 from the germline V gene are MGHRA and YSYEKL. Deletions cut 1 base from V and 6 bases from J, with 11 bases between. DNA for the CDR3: TGCGCCAGCAGCCAAGTGGGAATGAGGGATACGCAGTATTTT. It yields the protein CASSQVGMRDTQYF.

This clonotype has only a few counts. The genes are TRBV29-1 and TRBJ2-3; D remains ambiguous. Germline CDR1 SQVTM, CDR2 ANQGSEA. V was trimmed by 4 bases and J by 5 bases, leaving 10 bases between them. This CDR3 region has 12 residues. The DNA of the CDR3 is TGCAGCGTTGTAGACCGCCGAGATACGCAGTATTTT. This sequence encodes CSVVDRRDTQYF.

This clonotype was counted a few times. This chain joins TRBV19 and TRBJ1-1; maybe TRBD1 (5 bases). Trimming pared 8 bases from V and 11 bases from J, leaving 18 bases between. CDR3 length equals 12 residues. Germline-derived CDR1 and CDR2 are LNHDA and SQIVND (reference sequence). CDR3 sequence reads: CASSGTESSAFF. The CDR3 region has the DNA TGTGCCAGTTCCGGGACCGAGAGTTCTGCTTTCTTT.

CDR3 sequence: CASSPARTPDRSPLHF. The CDR3 coding sequence is TGTGCCAGCAGCCCCGCCCGGACACCTGATCGCTCACCCCTCCACTTT. The V gene is TRBV5-6, the J gene TRBJ1-6; D perhaps matches TRBD1 (5 bases). The germline CDR1 and CDR2 sequences are SGHDT and YYEEEE. The V gene lost 4 bases and the J gene lost 10 bases, with 21 bases spanning the gap. The CDR3 covers 16 residues.

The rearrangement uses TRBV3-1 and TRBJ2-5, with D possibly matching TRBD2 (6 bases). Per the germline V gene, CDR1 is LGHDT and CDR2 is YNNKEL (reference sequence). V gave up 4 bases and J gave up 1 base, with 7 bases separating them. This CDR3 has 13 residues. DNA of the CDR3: TGTGCCAGCAGCCGGGAGGCCCAAGAGACCCAGTACTTC. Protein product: CASSREAQETQYF.

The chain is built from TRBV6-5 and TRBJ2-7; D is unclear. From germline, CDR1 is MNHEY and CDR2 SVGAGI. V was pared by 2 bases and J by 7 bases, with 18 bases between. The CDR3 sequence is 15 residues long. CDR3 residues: CASSYENSLPGEQYF. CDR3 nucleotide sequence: TGTGCCAGCAGTTACGAGAACAGTCTCCCTGGGGAGCAGTACTTC.

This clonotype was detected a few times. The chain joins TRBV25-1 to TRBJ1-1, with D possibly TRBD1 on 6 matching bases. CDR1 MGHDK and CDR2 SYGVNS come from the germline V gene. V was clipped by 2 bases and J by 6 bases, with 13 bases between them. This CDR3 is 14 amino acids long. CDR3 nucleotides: TGTGCCAGCAGTGAAACAGGGAAGAAATCTGAAGCTTTCTTT. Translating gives CASSETGKKSEAFF.

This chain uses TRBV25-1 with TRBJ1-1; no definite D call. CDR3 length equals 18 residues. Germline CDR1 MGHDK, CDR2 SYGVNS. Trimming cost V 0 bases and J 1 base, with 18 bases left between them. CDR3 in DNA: TGTGCCAGCAGTGAATATGGAGCTTGGGCAGACAAGAACACTGAAGCTTTCTTT. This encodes CASSEYGAWADKNTEAFF. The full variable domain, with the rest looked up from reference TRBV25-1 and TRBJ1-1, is EADIYQTPRYLVIGTGKKITLECSQTMGHDKMYWYQQDPGMELHLIHYSYGVNSTEKGDLSSESTVSRIRTEHFPLTLESARPSHTSQYLCASSEYGAWADKNTEAFFGQGTRLTVV.

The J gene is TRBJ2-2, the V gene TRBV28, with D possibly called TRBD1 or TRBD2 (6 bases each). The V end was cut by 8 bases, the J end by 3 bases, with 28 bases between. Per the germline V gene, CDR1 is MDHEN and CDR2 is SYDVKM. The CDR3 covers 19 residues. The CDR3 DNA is TGTGCCAGCCTCCCCTCCCGCGGACAGCCTCGCGGGGACACCGGGGAGCTGTTTTTT. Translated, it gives CASLPSRGQPRGDTGELFF.